These 12 T cell receptor beta chains share one sample of origin, sequenced in a study of blood T cell repertoires in COVID-19. Some clones are missing from TCRdb's copy, which holds only in-frame ones; the method was immunoSEQ multiplex PCR. Of approximately 150,000 clones listed, 81% are singletons. The specimen sequenced was PBMCs or T cells enriched from blood (not recorded which). These receptor sequences come from a woman in her thirties or forties with acute COVID-19.

The chain combines TRBV7-3 with TRBJ2-1, with 8 bases matching TRBD2. The germline gives CDR1 SGHTA, CDR2 FQGTGA. This CDR3 is 15 amino acids long. After removal of 5 bases from V and 4 bases from J, the junction contained 7 bases not matched to a gene. The chain's CDR3 is CASSLIAGTYNEQFF. The CDR3 coding sequence is TGTGCCAGCAGCCTAATAGCGGGAACTTACAATGAGCAGTTCTTC. Full variable domain (remainder filled in from reference TRBV7-3 and TRBJ2-1): GAGVSQTPSNKVTEKGKYVELRCDPISGHTALYWYRQSLGQGPEFLIYFQGTGAADDSGLPNDRFFAVRPEGSVSTLKIQRTERGDSAVYLCASSLIAGTYNEQFFGPGTRLTVL.

The count of this clone is one. This rearrangement joins TRBV12-3 or TRBV12-4 to TRBJ2-7, with D unresolved. The CDR3 contains 13 residues. Trimming left V 3 bases short and J 3 bases short, with 9 bases between. The CDR3 loop reads CASSLGAFYEQYF. For the CDR3, the DNA is TGTGCCAGCAGTTTGGGCGCATTCTACGAGCAGTACTTC.

J is TRBJ1-2 and V is TRBV5-4; TRBD1 might be the D (6 bases). V shed 3 bases and J shed 4 bases, with 19 bases lying between them. The CDR3 loop spans 16 amino acids. Germline CDR1 and CDR2: SGHNT and YYREEE (reference sequence). The CDR3 nucleotides read TGTGCCAGCAGCTCGGGTGGGGGCGCTGGGGCCTATGGCTACACCTTC. Translating it yields CASSSGGGAGAYGYTF.

J is TRBJ1-6 and V is TRBV7-9; 8 bases map to TRBD1. CDR1 and CDR2 from the germline V gene are SEHNR and FQNEAQ (reference sequence). V was clipped by 5 bases and J by 10 bases; unmatched bases: 10. CDR3 length equals 15 residues. The CDR3 sequence: CASSPMTGEESPLHF. As DNA, the CDR3 is TGTGCCAGCAGCCCAATGACAGGGGAGGAATCACCCCTCCACTTT. The full variable domain, in which reference TRBV7-9 and TRBJ1-6 provide the parts outside the CDR3, is DTGVSQNPRHKITKRGQNVTFRCDPISEHNRLYWYRQTLGQGPEFLTYFQNEAQLEKSRLLSDRFSAERPKGSFSTLEIQRTEQGDSAMYLCASSPMTGEESPLHFGNGTRLTVT.

The genes are TRBV7-9 and TRBJ2-5; no clear D. This CDR3 has 14 amino acids. V was cut by 3 bases and J by 1 base, with 9 bases left in between. CDR1 is SEHNR and CDR2 is FQNEAQ in the germline V gene (reference sequence). CDR3 residues: CASSLHGFQETQYF. Written as DNA, the CDR3 is TGTGCCAGCAGCTTGCACGGTTTCCAAGAGACCCAGTACTTC.

This rearrangement joins TRBV6-5 to TRBJ1-1; no reliable D call. Trimming shortened V by 6 bases and J by 4 bases, and 18 bases separated the two germline ends. Germline V gene sequence: CDR1 MNHEY, CDR2 SVGAGI. The CDR3 runs 15 residues. The CDR3 region has the DNA TGTGCCAGCAGCCGATACGGAACACGACTCACTGAAGCTTTCTTT. It encodes CASSRYGTRLTEAFF.

This clone was observed once. The rearrangement joins TRBV9 to TRBJ1-2, with TRBD1 matching over 7 bases. Germline loops: CDR1 SGDLS, CDR2 YYNGEE. Trimming cost V 6 bases and J 4 bases; bases outside gene matches: 9. The length of the CDR3 is 14 residues. CDR3 in DNA: TGTGCCAGCACACCGACAGGGTTGCTCTATGGCTACACCTTC. It yields the protein CASTPTGLLYGYTF. The full variable domain, completed using reference TRBV9 and TRBJ1-2, is DSGVTQTPKHLITATGQRVTLRCSPRSGDLSVYWYQQSLDQGLQFLIQYYNGEERAKGNILERFSAQQFPDLHSELNLSSLELGDSALYFCASTPTGLLYGYTFGSGTRLTVV.

About this clone: This same CDR3 is encoded by further DNA sequences in the sample. The CDR3 DNA sequence: TGTGCCAGCAGTGAAGGAGGAGGATATGGCTACACCTTC. This translates into CASSEGGGYGYTF. The chain recombines TRBV6-1 with TRBJ1-2; D unclear. CDR1 and CDR2 (germline): MNHNS, SASEGT. Between the trimmed V and J ends, which lost 1 base and 5 bases, there was a span of 8 bases. The CDR3 has 13 amino acids.

CDR3 sequence: CSVAVGGTDTEAFF. The DNA for the CDR3 is TGCAGCGTTGCTGTGGGGGGGACGGACACTGAAGCTTTCTTT. The chain has TRBV29-1 and TRBJ1-1, with D possibly TRBD1 on 5 matching bases. This CDR3 has 14 amino acids. Germline V gene lookup returns CDR1 SQVTM and CDR2 ANQGSEA. Trimming shortened V by 4 bases and J by 3 bases, and 15 bases separated the two germline ends.

The J gene is TRBJ2-3, the V gene TRBV2; 7 bases line up with TRBD2. V trimming: 2 bases; J trimming: 0 bases; junction bases outside the gene matches: 8. This CDR3 has 17 amino acids. Germline lookup yields CDR1 SNHLY and CDR2 FYNNEI. The CDR3 region has the DNA TGTGCCAGCAGTGAAATGGGGAGCGGGACTAGCACAGATACGCAGTATTTT. Its protein product is CASSEMGSGTSTDTQYF.

This chain links TRBV19 with TRBJ2-5, with D possibly matching TRBD2 (5 bases). V was pared by 4 bases and J by 4 bases, with 13 bases between. CDR3 length equals 14 residues. CDR1 is LNHDA, CDR2 SQIVND, per germline (reference sequence). CDR3: CASSNSAGRETQYF. CDR3 sequence (DNA): TGTGCCAGTAGTAATTCGGCGGGTCGAGAGACCCAGTACTTC.

This clone was observed a few times. In DNA form, the CDR3 reads TGTGCCAGCAGCTCAACTAGCGGCGCCTCCTACAATGAGCAGTTCTTC. The encoded protein is CASSSTSGASYNEQFF. The gene calls are TRBV7-9 and TRBJ2-1, with 8 bases identical to TRBD2. The CDR3 is made up of 16 amino acids. Germline lookup yields CDR1 SEHNR and CDR2 FQNEAQ (reference sequence). J lost 0 bases, V lost 4 bases, and 5 bases had no gene match.